The 29 T cell receptor beta chains below all came from one sample that was sequenced in a study of T cells after yellow fever vaccination. In TCRdb, the 5' RACE reads were re-called with MiXCR into one record per CDR3 protein. The sample records 200,000 to 250,000 distinct CDR3 sequences, around 7% being singletons. The material was CD4+ T cells sorted from PBMCs, obtained 15 days after the yellow fever booster vaccination. The receptors come from a man younger than 45 who received the YFV17D yellow fever vaccine.

This rearrangement joins TRBV6-5 to TRBJ2-1; perhaps D is TRBD1 or TRBD2 (5 bases each). This CDR3 is built from 15 residues. Germline assignment: CDR1 MNHEY and CDR2 SVGAGI. V was shortened by 8 bases and J by 2 bases, with 16 bases between the two germline ends. The CDR3 here is CASRRGPAPYNEQFF. CDR3 nucleotides: TGTGCCAGCCGCCGGGGCCCCGCCCCCTACAATGAGCAGTTCTTC.

The CDR3 loop is CASSLAAQDQPQHF. The CDR3 DNA reads TGTGCCAGCAGCTTAGCGGCGCAAGATCAGCCCCAGCATTTT. The V and J genes are TRBV7-2 and TRBJ1-5; no firm D call. The CDR3 is 14 residues long. The germline V gene encodes CDR1 SGHTA and CDR2 FQGNSA. V lost 0 bases, J lost 5 bases, and 8 bases lay in between.

This clonotype was recorded at least ten times. The chain links TRBV5-1 to TRBJ2-6; TRBD1 is a possible D gene (5 bases). V lost 6 bases to trimming and J lost 2 bases, with 9 bases between them. Per the germline V gene, CDR1 is SGHRS and CDR2 is YFSETQ. The CDR3 totals 14 residues. CDR3 bases: TGCGCCAGCACCACGACAGCTGGGGCCAACGTCCTGACTTTC. Translating it yields CASTTTAGANVLTF.

The chain joins TRBV18 to TRBJ1-5; no clear D. This CDR3 has 14 amino acids. The germline V gene encodes CDR1 KGHSH and CDR2 LQKENI. V was trimmed by 2 bases and J by 4 bases, leaving 9 bases between them. Here the CDR3 DNA reads TGTGCCAGCTCACCAGAGGGCCTAAATCAGCCCCAGCATTTT. Translating gives CASSPEGLNQPQHF.

This clonotype appeared a few times. The V gene is TRBV20-1, the J gene TRBJ2-3, with 7 bases aligning to TRBD2. Germline V lookup: CDR1 DFQATT, CDR2 SNEGSKA (reference sequence). The CDR3 has 13 amino acids. The J segment lost 5 bases and the V segment lost 5 bases, leaving 7 bases of the junction unmatched. The CDR3 sequence: CSAGLDTKDTQYF. The DNA for the CDR3 is TGCAGTGCTGGACTAGATACCAAAGATACGCAGTATTTT.

This clonotype has at least ten counts. The chain is built from TRBV29-1 and TRBJ2-7, with D possibly being TRBD1 (6 bases). Germline CDR1 reads SQVTM; CDR2 reads ANQGSEA. This CDR3 has 13 residues. Between the trimmed V and J ends, which lost 4 bases and 4 bases, there was a span of 14 bases. In nucleotides, the CDR3 is TGCAGCGTTGTGTTGGGACACAAGTACGAGCAGTACTTC. This sequence encodes CSVVLGHKYEQYF.

This chain links TRBV12-3 or TRBV12-4 with TRBJ2-5, with 10 bases lining up with TRBD2. Losses at the gene ends were 1 base for V and 6 bases for J; bases not matched to a gene: 5. The CDR3 is 15 amino acids. CDR3 DNA: TGTGCCAGCAGTTTAGAGCTAGCGGGAGAAAAGACCCAGTACTTC. It yields the protein CASSLELAGEKTQYF.

This clonotype was observed a handful of times. The chain is built from TRBV4-3 and TRBJ2-1; 16 nucleotides align to TRBD2. There are 19 residues in the CDR3. The germline V gene encodes CDR1 LGHNA and CDR2 YSLEER. After removal of 1 base from V and 10 bases from J, the junction contained 13 bases not matched to a gene. The chain's CDR3 is CASSQALGTSGRVGGEQFF. DNA for the CDR3: TGCGCCAGCAGCCAAGCCCTCGGGACTAGCGGGAGGGTCGGAGGGGAGCAGTTCTTC.

The chain joins TRBV10-3 to TRBJ2-2; D ambiguous. The CDR3 contains 15 residues. Looked up from germline, CDR1 is ENHRY and CDR2 is SYGVKD. V lost 10 bases and J 0 bases, leaving 15 bases between the germline ends. The CDR3 spells CATLGHSANTGELFF. CDR3 nucleotides: TGTGCCACCCTTGGTCACTCGGCGAACACCGGGGAGCTGTTTTTT.

The chain links TRBV7-2 to TRBJ2-3; no reliable D call. The CDR3 runs 16 residues. Germline values: CDR1 SGHTA, CDR2 FQGNSA. The V gene lost 3 bases and the J gene lost 0 bases, with 13 bases spanning the gap. The CDR3 spells CASSFVPSGSTDTQYF. CDR3 DNA sequence: TGTGCCAGCAGCTTTGTCCCATCCGGGAGCACAGATACGCAGTATTTT.

The chain couples TRBV4-3 to TRBJ2-3; D gene ambiguous. Between the trimmed V and J ends, which lost 0 bases and 0 bases, there was a span of 4 bases. Germline lookup yields CDR1 LGHNA and CDR2 YSLEER. The CDR3 consists of 14 residues. The CDR3 protein is CASSQDVSTDTQYF. CDR3 nucleotide sequence: TGCGCCAGCAGCCAAGACGTCAGCACAGATACGCAGTATTTT.

The V call is TRBV13, the J call TRBJ2-4, with 9 bases matching TRBD1. The CDR3 length is 17 residues. V lost 5 bases and J lost 2; bases outside the gene matches: 10. From germline, CDR1 is PRHDT and CDR2 FYEKMQ (reference sequence). The CDR3 spells CASSRRDRAFPKNIQYF. CDR3 coding DNA: TGTGCCAGCAGCCGGAGGGACAGGGCTTTTCCCAAAAACATTCAGTACTTC.

This clonotype was seen more than once but under ten times. The gene calls are TRBV5-4 and TRBJ2-2, with D perhaps TRBD2 (6 bases). Germline V lookup: CDR1 SGHNT, CDR2 YYREEE (reference sequence). Trimming cost V 10 bases and J 1 base, with 14 bases left between them. CDR3 size: 14 residues. The CDR3 region is CASRRDLNTGELFF. CDR3 bases: TGTGCCTCTAGGCGGGATTTGAACACCGGGGAGCTGTTTTTT.

This chain connects TRBV12-3 or TRBV12-4 to TRBJ2-3; 12 nucleotides agree with TRBD1. V lost 6 bases, J lost 5 bases, and 9 bases stayed unmatched. CDR3 length: 16 amino acids. The CDR3 DNA reads as TGTGCCAGCAGACTCGGGACAGGGGGCTTCGGAGATACGCAGTATTTT. It encodes CASRLGTGGFGDTQYF.

The table lists this clonotype with a few counts. The chain carries TRBV19 and TRBJ2-6; TRBD1 aligns across 11 bases. V gave up 5 bases and J gave up 2 bases; unmatched junction bases: 8. This CDR3 has 18 amino acids. Per germline, CDR1 LNHDA and CDR2 SQIVND (reference sequence). CDR3 region: CASSSWGTGGTGANVLTF. The CDR3 DNA sequence: TGTGCCAGTAGTTCGTGGGGGACAGGGGGAACTGGGGCCAACGTCCTGACTTTC.

The V call is TRBV9, the J call TRBJ2-1, with D unresolved. CDR1 and CDR2 from the germline V gene are SGDLS and YYNGEE. Trimming took 0 bases from V and 10 from J, leaving 8 bases between them. This CDR3 spans 12 amino acids. CDR3 region: CASSVDGKEQFF. DNA of the CDR3: TGTGCCAGCAGCGTAGATGGTAAAGAGCAGTTCTTC.

This clonotype was observed a handful of times. The chain uses TRBV24-1 and TRBJ2-3; 14 bases fit TRBD2. The V and J ends lost 4 bases and 5 bases, in that order; junction bases with no gene match: 4. The CDR3 covers 16 residues. Germline V CDR1 and CDR2: KGHDR, SFDVKD. CDR3 in amino acids: CATSDPGLAGGDTQYF. CDR3 DNA sequence: TGTGCCACCAGTGACCCCGGACTAGCGGGAGGAGATACGCAGTATTTT.

The chain carries TRBV19 and TRBJ1-1; perhaps TRBD1 as D (5 bases). The CDR3 sequence is 16 residues long. Trimming took 3 bases from V and 1 from J, leaving 15 bases between them. Germline CDR1 reads LNHDA; CDR2 reads SQIVND (reference sequence). The CDR3 here is CASSMGDPSKNTEAFF. The CDR3, as DNA: TGTGCCAGTAGTATGGGGGACCCCTCGAAGAACACTGAAGCTTTCTTT.

The sample holds a few counts of this clonotype. The chain joins TRBV19 to TRBJ2-6; D remains unclear. CDR3 length equals 17 residues. Germline V gives CDR1 LNHDA, CDR2 SQIVND (reference sequence). V dropped 4 bases and J dropped 0 bases, with 13 bases sitting between them. CDR3 loop: CASSTSIEYSGANVLTF. CDR3 DNA sequence: TGTGCCAGTAGTACGAGTATCGAATACTCTGGGGCCAACGTCCTGACTTTC.

Note on this clonotype: This sequence may be a read error, since a much larger clone differs from it by one base. J is TRBJ2-5 and V is TRBV29-1; TRBD2 agrees at 7 bases. CDR1 is SQVTM and CDR2 is ANQGSEA in the germline V gene. This CDR3 has 15 amino acids. J gave up 3 bases and V 0 bases, and 7 bases lay outside the gene matches. The CDR3 DNA is TGCAGCGTTGAAGACGGTTCTAGCGGAAAAGAGACCCAGTACTTC. The encoded protein is CSVEDGSSGKETQYF.

V is TRBV10-2 and J is TRBJ1-2; D is uncertain. Trimming shortened V by 3 bases and J by 4 bases, and 12 bases separated the two germline ends. The V gene's germline CDR1 is WSHSY and CDR2 SAAADI. This CDR3 region has 14 residues. As DNA, the CDR3 is TGCGCCAGCAGTGATCCCCTAGGGTCCTATGGCTACACCTTC. This gives the protein CASSDPLGSYGYTF.

This clonotype occurred many times. The rearrangement links TRBV3-1 to TRBJ2-5, with 7 bases that match TRBD2. Trimming removed 0 bases from V and 7 bases from J; junction bases left unmatched: 5. This CDR3 has 14 amino acids. Looked up from germline, CDR1 is LGHDT and CDR2 is YNNKEL (reference sequence). CDR3 nucleotides: TGTGCCAGCAGCCAAGAGGGAGGGAGGAGGACCCAGTACTTC. Its protein product is CASSQEGGRRTQYF.

This clonotype was seen at least ten times. In nucleotides, the CDR3 is TGCAGCGGCCAGACAGGGAACGAGCAGTACTTC. It encodes CSGQTGNEQYF. This chain connects TRBV29-1 to TRBJ2-7; 7 positions match TRBD1. The germline V gene encodes CDR1 SQVTM and CDR2 ANQGSEA. The CDR3 totals 11 residues. V lost 7 bases and J lost 5; bases outside the gene matches: 5.

The chain uses TRBV7-3 and TRBJ2-1; D not certain. The CDR3 has 14 residues. Trimming cost V 2 bases and J 3 bases, with 8 bases left between them. The germline gives CDR1 SGHTA, CDR2 FQGTGA. The DNA for the CDR3 is TGTGCCAGCAGCTTATCAACCGACTACAATGAGCAGTTCTTC. Translated: CASSLSTDYNEQFF.

In its sample, this clonotype was seen many times. The chain uses TRBV20-1 and TRBJ2-3; 11 bases are a match to TRBD2. V was pared by 0 bases and J by 4 bases, with 0 bases of the junction left unmatched. CDR1 is DFQATT, CDR2 SNEGSKA, per germline (reference sequence). This CDR3 region has 14 residues. CDR3 residues: CSARETSGADTQYF. The CDR3 nucleotides read TGCAGTGCTAGAGAGACTAGCGGGGCAGATACGCAGTATTTT.

This clonotype was observed at least ten times. The rearrangement links TRBV5-1 to TRBJ2-1, with unresolved D. Germline CDR1 reads SGHRS; CDR2 reads YFSETQ. Between the trimmed V and J ends, which lost 1 base and 4 bases, there was a span of 9 bases. The CDR3 extends over 14 amino acids. As DNA, the CDR3 is TGCGCCAGCAGCTTGCAGGTTCAGTACAATGAGCAGTTCTTC. This translates into CASSLQVQYNEQFF.

Many counts were recorded for this clonotype. The chain recombines TRBV12-3 or TRBV12-4 with TRBJ1-1; D remains ambiguous. Trimming shortened V by 11 bases and J by 2 bases, and 12 bases separated the two germline ends. The CDR3 runs 12 residues. The CDR3 is CAVQQINTEAFF. The CDR3 region has the DNA TGTGCCGTCCAACAGATAAACACTGAAGCTTTCTTT.

The genes are TRBV10-2 and TRBJ1-2; tentatively, D is TRBD1 (5 bases). The CDR3 is made up of 15 amino acids. Looked up from germline, CDR1 is WSHSY and CDR2 is SAAADI. V was clipped by 2 bases and J by 9 bases, with 19 bases between them. CDR3 in amino acids: CASSEAGSGHRRYTF. In DNA form, the CDR3 reads TGCGCCAGCAGTGAGGCTGGGTCAGGGCATCGGCGCTACACCTTC.

This chain uses TRBV5-1 with TRBJ1-2; maybe TRBD1 (6 bases). Trimming shortened V by 4 bases and J by 7 bases, and 14 bases separated the two germline ends. This CDR3 spans 13 amino acids. Germline CDR1 reads SGHRS; CDR2 reads YFSETQ. This CDR3 is CASSPAGAVGYTF. The CDR3 DNA reads as TGCGCCAGCAGCCCTGCAGGGGCTGTTGGCTACACCTTC.